This T cell receptor beta chain is from a study of vaccination effects on CD4 cells after COVID-19. On the study more broadly: Participants received two doses of either the BNT162b2 or mRNA-1273 vaccine. General study findings and limits: Convalescent patients in the study were few, and early post-infection timepoints were absent. Clones of infection and vaccine origin contracted markedly late after vaccination.

Regarding this clone: Its matching antigen is unknown.

Following culture for about ten days, CD4+ T cells were isolated. Vaccine recipients lacked prior SARS-CoV-2 infection and had negative nucleocapsid antibodies. Trimming pared 4 bases from V and 0 bases from J, leaving 12 bases between. The CDR3 sequence is 15 residues long. CDR1 SGDLS and CDR2 YYNGEE come from the germline V gene. Sequencing used immunoSEQ multiplex PCR; TCRdb keeps in-frame clones, though not all of them. This table has tens of thousands of clones, approximately 65% appearing once. The chain recombines TRBV9 with TRBJ2-3; perhaps TRBD2 as D (6 bases). This clonotype was obtained from a human donor who received a COVID-19 vaccine. The sample consisted of CD4+ T cells from PBMCs cultured without peptide, taken before COVID-19 vaccination. CDR3 in amino acids: CASSPQAGSTDTQYF. CDR3 nucleotides: TGTGCCAGCAGCCCTCAAGCGGGCAGCACAGATACGCAGTATTTT.